This T cell receptor (beta chain) was observed in a study of T cells after yellow fever vaccination. Study-wide context: SMART-Seq v4 Ultra Low Input served to prepare low-cell-number fractions.

Using its own MiXCR run on the 5' RACE reads, TCRdb lists one record per CDR3 protein. The table records some 500,000 distinct CDR3 sequences, less than 15% of them present only once. This clonotype has more than one count but fewer than ten. Its antigen is undetermined. CDR1 is SGHRS and CDR2 is YFSETQ in the germline V gene. The V gene end was trimmed by 3 bases and the J gene end by 6 bases; junction bases not matched to a gene: 14. This CDR3 comprises 17 residues. Study-level findings and limits: Overall, a small share of clonotypes was seen in both CD4 and CD8 compartments. Reappearing after the booster were most of the clones from primary vaccination (around 96% CD4, about 88% CD8).

The sample in question was PBMCs, obtained on the day of the yellow fever booster vaccination. The chain links TRBV5-1 to TRBJ2-7; TRBD2 matches at 11 bases. This receptor was identified in a man aged 30 to 45 who received the YFV17D yellow fever vaccine. The CDR3 DNA is TGCGCCAGCAGCTCCGATCTGGCCACTAGCGGGAGAGGCGAGCAGTACTTC. Protein product: CASSSDLATSGRGEQYF.